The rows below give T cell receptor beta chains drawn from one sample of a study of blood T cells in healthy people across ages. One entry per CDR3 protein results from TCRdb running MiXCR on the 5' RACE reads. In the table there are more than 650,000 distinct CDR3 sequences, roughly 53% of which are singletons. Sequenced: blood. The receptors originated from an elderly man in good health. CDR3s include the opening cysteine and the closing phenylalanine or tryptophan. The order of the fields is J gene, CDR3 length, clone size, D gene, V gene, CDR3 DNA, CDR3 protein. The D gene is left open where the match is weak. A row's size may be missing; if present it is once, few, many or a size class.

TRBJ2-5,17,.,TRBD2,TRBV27,TGTGCCAGCAGTTTACGGACTAGCGGGAGGGGTTACAATGAGCAGTACTTC,CASSLRTSGRGYNEQYF
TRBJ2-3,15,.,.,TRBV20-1,TGCAGTGCTAGGGGTAGCGTAACTAGCACAGATACGCAGTATTTT,CSARGSVTSTDTQYF
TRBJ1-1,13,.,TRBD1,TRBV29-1,TGCAGCGCCCCCGCGATCGACAGGGGGGAAGCTTTCTTT,CSAPAIDRGEAFF
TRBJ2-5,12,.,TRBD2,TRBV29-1,TGCAGCGCCTTAGCGGGAAGTGAGACCCAGTACTTC,CSALAGSETQYF
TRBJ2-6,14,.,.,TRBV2,TGTGCCAGACAAATCTACTCTGGGGCCAACGTCCTGACTTTC,CARQIYSGANVLTF
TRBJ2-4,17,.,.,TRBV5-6,TGTGCCAGCAGCTTGAACCTAGGGGCGGGGAGGTCTAGGGAGCAGTACTTC,CASSLNLGAGRSREQYF
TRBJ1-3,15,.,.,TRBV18,TGTGCCAGCTCACCATCGGGGGCCTTTGGAAACACCATATATTTT,CASSPSGAFGNTIYF
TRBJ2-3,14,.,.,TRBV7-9,TGTGCCAGCAGCCCCCCTAGACACACAGATACGCAGTATTTT,CASSPPRHTDTQYF
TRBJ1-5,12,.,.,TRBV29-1,TGCAGCGTGGGGGAACTCAATCAGCCCCAGCATTTT,CSVGELNQPQHF
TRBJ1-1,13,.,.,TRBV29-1,TGCAGCGTTGAGGCGGGGGCTGGCACTGAAGCTTTCTTT,CSVEAGAGTEAFF
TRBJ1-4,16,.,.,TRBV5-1,TGCGCCAGCAGCGGGGGGTCTGTGGGACGAGGAGAAAAACTGTTTTTT,CASSGGSVGRGEKLFF
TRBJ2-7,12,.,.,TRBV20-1,TGCAGTGCTCCCGACGGGGCCTACGAGCAGTACTTC,CSAPDGAYEQYF
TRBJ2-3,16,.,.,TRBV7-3,TGTGCCAGCAGCTTAACGGGGGAGAGGCTCACAGATACGCAGTATTTT,CASSLTGERLTDTQYF
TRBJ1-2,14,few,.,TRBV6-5,TGTGCCAGCAGTTACGGCAGGGGACACTATGGCTACACCTTC,CASSYGRGHYGYTF
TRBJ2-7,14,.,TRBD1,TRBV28,TGTGCCAGCATACAGGGGGCATCGGGCCACGAGCAGTACTTC,CASIQGASGHEQYF
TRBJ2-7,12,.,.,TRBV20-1,TGCAGTGCCCAGCCCGGGGGATACGAGCAGTACTTC,CSAQPGGYEQYF
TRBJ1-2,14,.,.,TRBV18,TGTGCCAGCTCACCAGTGGGGGGGGCCAATGGCTACACCTTC,CASSPVGGANGYTF
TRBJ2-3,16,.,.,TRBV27,TGTGCCAGCAGTCTTTGGGCAGTTGTGGCTACAGATACGCAGTATTTT,CASSLWAVVATDTQYF
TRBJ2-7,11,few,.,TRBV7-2,TGTGCCAGCAGCGGCGGGGTCGAGCAGTACTTC,CASSGGVEQYF
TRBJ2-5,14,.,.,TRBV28,TGTGCCAGCAGTTTAAGTTTCGGCAGAGGAGAGCAGTACTTC,CASSLSFGRGEQYF
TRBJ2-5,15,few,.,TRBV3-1,TGTGCCAGCAGCCAAGATGGGTTGGTGGAGGAGACCCAGTACTTC,CASSQDGLVEETQYF
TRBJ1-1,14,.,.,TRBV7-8,TGTGCCAGCAGCTCGCAGGGTAGCGACACTGAAGCTTTCTTT,CASSSQGSDTEAFF
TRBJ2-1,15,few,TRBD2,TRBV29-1,TGCAGCGCCCTGGGAGGGCCTAGCGGGATTTTTGAGCAGTTCTTC,CSALGGPSGIFEQFF
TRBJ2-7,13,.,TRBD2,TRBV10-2,TGCGCCAGCATGCCTAGCGGGAGATACGAGCAGTACTTC,CASMPSGRYEQYF
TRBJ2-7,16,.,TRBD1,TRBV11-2,TGTGCCAGCAGCGAAATACAGGGGCGTTCTATTTACGAGCAGTACTTC,CASSEIQGRSIYEQYF
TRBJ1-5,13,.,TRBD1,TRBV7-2,TGTGCCAGCAGCTCGGACAGGGACCAGCCCCAGCATTTT,CASSSDRDQPQHF
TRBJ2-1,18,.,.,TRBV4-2,TGTGCCAGCAGCCAAGATCGCTCGGTCGGGCACCCCTACAATGAGCAGTTCTTC,CASSQDRSVGHPYNEQFF
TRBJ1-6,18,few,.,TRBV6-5,TGTGCCAGCAGTTTTTCCTCCGGGCGGAGCTCCTATAATTCACCCCTCCACTTT,CASSFSSGRSSYNSPLHF
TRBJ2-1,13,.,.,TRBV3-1,TGTGCCAGCAGCCAAGAGACGGGGCATGAGCAGTTCTTC,CASSQETGHEQFF
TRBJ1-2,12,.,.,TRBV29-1,TGCAGCATTTGGGGCGGGGGTGGAGGCTACACCTTC,CSIWGGGGGYTF